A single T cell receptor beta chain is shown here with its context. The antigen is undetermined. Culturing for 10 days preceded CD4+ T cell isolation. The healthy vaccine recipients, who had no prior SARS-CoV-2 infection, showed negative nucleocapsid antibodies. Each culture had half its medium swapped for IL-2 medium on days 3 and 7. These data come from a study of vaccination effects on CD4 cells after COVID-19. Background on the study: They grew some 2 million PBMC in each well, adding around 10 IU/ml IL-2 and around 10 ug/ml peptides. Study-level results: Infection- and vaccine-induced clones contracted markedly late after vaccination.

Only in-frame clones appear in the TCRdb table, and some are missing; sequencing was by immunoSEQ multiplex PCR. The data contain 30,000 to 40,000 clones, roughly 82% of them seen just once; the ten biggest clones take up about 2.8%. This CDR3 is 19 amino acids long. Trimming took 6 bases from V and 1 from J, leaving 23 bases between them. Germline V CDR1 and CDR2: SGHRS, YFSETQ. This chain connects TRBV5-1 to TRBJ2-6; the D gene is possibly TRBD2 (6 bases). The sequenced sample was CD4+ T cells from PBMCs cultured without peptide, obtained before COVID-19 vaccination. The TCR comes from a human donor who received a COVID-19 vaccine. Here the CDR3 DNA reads TGCGCCAGCAATTGGGGACTGGTGGGTAGCTTTTCTGGGGCCAACGTCCTGACTTTC. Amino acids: CASNWGLVGSFSGANVLTF.